The rows below give T cell receptor beta chains drawn from one sample of a study of blood T cell repertoires in COVID-19. Sequencing used immunoSEQ multiplex PCR; TCRdb keeps in-frame clones, though not all of them. Among approximately 150,000 clones listed, over 65% were seen once. The specimen was peripheral blood. The receptors here all came from a man between 50 and 59 years old with acute or convalescent COVID-19. Both conserved end residues are part of each CDR3. D genes are given only for firm matches. Where a row states a size, it is once, few, many or the class of an expanded clone; other rows omit it.

CDR3aa	CDR3nt	v_gene	abundance	j_gene	d_gene
CASSFRLYADTEAFF	TGTGCCAGCAGCTTCCGCCTATATGCGGACACTGAAGCTTTCTTT	TRBV11-2	.	TRBJ1-1	.
CASNRYTGELFF	TGTGCCAGCAATCGGTACACCGGGGAGCTGTTTTTT	TRBV25-1	.	TRBJ2-2	.
CASSSWTGPNTGELFF	TGTGCCAGCAGCAGTTGGACAGGTCCTAACACCGGGGAGCTGTTTTTT	TRBV11-3	.	TRBJ2-2	TRBD1
CAWTKTSGGARDTQYF	TGTGCCTGGACCAAGACGAGCGGGGGGGCCCGAGATACGCAGTATTTT	TRBV30	.	TRBJ2-3	TRBD2
CASSSPVEGRGEQYF	TGTGCCAGCAGTTCCCCGGTTGAAGGGAGGGGGGAGCAGTACTTC	TRBV6-8	.	TRBJ2-7	.
CASSLWQQETQYF	TGTGCCAGCAGTTTGTGGCAGCAAGAGACCCAGTACTTC	TRBV12-3/TRBV12-4	.	TRBJ2-5	.
CASSDPGGSYNEQFF	TGTGCCAGCAGTGATCCGGGGGGCTCCTACAATGAGCAGTTCTTC	TRBV25-1	.	TRBJ2-1	TRBD2
CASSERTGPNTEAFF	TGTGCCAGCAGTGAGAGAACAGGCCCGAACACTGAAGCTTTCTTT	TRBV6-1	few	TRBJ1-1	.
CASMVGGGNYGYTF	TGTGCCAGCATGGTGGGAGGAGGAAACTATGGCTACACCTTC	TRBV6-5	few	TRBJ1-2	.
CASSPTRDSYNEQFF	TGTGCCAGCAGCCCTACCCGGGACTCATACAATGAGCAGTTCTTC	TRBV3-1/TRBV3-2	.	TRBJ2-1	.
CSVEQGTGNTIYF	TGCAGCGTTGAACAGGGGACTGGAAACACCATATATTTT	TRBV29-1	few	TRBJ1-3	.
CASSSREGGAYNEQFF	TGTGCCAGCAGCTCAAGGGAGGGGGGGGCCTACAATGAGCAGTTCTTC	TRBV11-1	.	TRBJ2-1	.
CASSLTGLGTDTQYF	TGTGCCAGCAGTTTAACAGGGCTAGGCACAGATACGCAGTATTTT	TRBV27	.	TRBJ2-3	.
CAWTGGLSSPLHF	TGTGCCTGGACAGGGGGGTTAAGTTCACCCCTCCACTTT	TRBV30	.	TRBJ1-6	TRBD1
CATTRRGPTNTGELFF	TGTGCCACGACTAGGAGGGGGCCTACGAACACCGGGGAGCTGTTTTTT	TRBV19	.	TRBJ2-2	.
CASSFGQSTDTQYF	TGTGCCAGCAGCTTTGGGCAAAGCACAGATACGCAGTATTTT	TRBV11-3	.	TRBJ2-3	.
CASSQLTDTEAFF	TGTGCCAGCAGCCAGTTGACAGACACTGAAGCTTTCTTT	TRBV3-1/TRBV3-2	.	TRBJ1-1	.
CASSRGQGRNNSPLHF	TGTGCCAGCAGCCGGGGACAGGGCCGCAATAATTCACCCCTCCACTTT	TRBV9	.	TRBJ1-6	TRBD1
CASSRTTGGDYGYTF	TGCGCCAGCAGCCGAACAACAGGGGGAGACTATGGCTACACCTTC	TRBV5-1	.	TRBJ1-2	TRBD1
CASSHVRGGSTDTQYF	TGTGCCAGCAGCCACGTGCGGGGGGGAAGCACAGATACGCAGTATTTT	TRBV3-1/TRBV3-2	.	TRBJ2-3	TRBD2
CASSLVGGQINEQFF	TGCGCCAGCAGCTTGGTAGGGGGCCAGATCAATGAGCAGTTCTTC	TRBV5-1	.	TRBJ2-1	TRBD1
CASSLTESGTQYF	TGTGCCAGCAGCTTAACGGAAAGCGGGACCCAGTACTTC	TRBV7-3	.	TRBJ2-5	.
CASSLGLAGGPRTGELFF	TGTGCCAGCAGCTTAGGACTCGCGGGGGGGCCCAGAACCGGGGAGCTGTTTTTT	TRBV11-2	.	TRBJ2-2	TRBD2
CSVEEGAHEQYF	TGCAGCGTTGAGGAGGGGGCGCACGAGCAGTACTTC	TRBV29-1	.	TRBJ2-7	.
CASSPGQGAAQYF	TGTGCCAGCAGTCCGGGACAGGGGGCGGCTCAGTACTTC	TRBV12-3/TRBV12-4	.	TRBJ2-4	TRBD1
CAWSAANREGGYGYTF	TGTGCCTGGAGTGCGGCCAACAGGGAGGGAGGCTATGGCTACACCTTC	TRBV30	.	TRBJ1-2	.
CASSQGDIGELFF	TGTGCCAGCAGCCAAGGGGACATCGGGGAGCTGTTTTTT	TRBV3-1/TRBV3-2	once	TRBJ2-2	.
CASSVGTMVKSGELFF	TGTGCCAGCAGCGTAGGCACTATGGTAAAATCCGGGGAGCTGTTTTTT	TRBV9	.	TRBJ2-2	.
CASSLNRGQPQHF	TGTGCCAGCAGTTTAAACAGGGGTCAGCCCCAGCATTTT	TRBV12-3/TRBV12-4	.	TRBJ1-5	TRBD1
CASSSSGGTEAFF	TGTGCCAGCAGTTCATCAGGGGGCACTGAAGCTTTCTTT	TRBV5-4	.	TRBJ1-1	TRBD1
CASSAFSGRGNQPQHF	TGTGCCAGCAGTGCATTTTCAGGGAGGGGCAATCAGCCCCAGCATTTT	TRBV2	.	TRBJ1-5	.
CASSLFDEQFF	TGTGCCAGCAGCCTGTTTGATGAGCAGTTCTTC	TRBV5-6	.	TRBJ2-1	.
CATSDRGGTGNQPQHF	TGTGCCACCAGTGACCGAGGGGGCACGGGCAATCAGCCCCAGCATTTT	TRBV24-1	.	TRBJ1-5	TRBD1
CAISEGRGFQETQYF	TGTGCCATCAGTGAGGGTCGGGGATTCCAAGAGACCCAGTACTTC	TRBV10-3	once	TRBJ2-5	.
CATSRAIDSPLHF	TGTGCCACCAGCAGGGCCATTGATTCACCCCTCCACTTT	TRBV15	.	TRBJ1-6	.
CASGLASGTGGNEQFF	TGTGCTAGTGGTTTGGCCTCCGGGACAGGAGGTAATGAGCAGTTCTTC	TRBV12-5	.	TRBJ2-1	TRBD1
CASGFPRGGSNQPQHF	TGTGCTAGTGGTTTTCCCCGGGGAGGGAGCAATCAGCCCCAGCATTTT	TRBV12-5	.	TRBJ1-5	.
CASSSTPSGGVYEQYF	TGTGCCAGCAGCTCCACCCCTAGCGGGGGGGTGTACGAGCAGTACTTC	TRBV5-6	.	TRBJ2-7	TRBD2
CASTAELNNSPLHF	TGTGCCAGTACCGCGGAGCTAAATAATTCACCCCTCCACTTT	TRBV19	.	TRBJ1-6	.
CASSLVTGIRNTIYF	TGTGCCAGCAGCTTGGTCACAGGGATAAGAAACACCATATATTTT	TRBV7-8	many	TRBJ1-3	.
CASRTTGSNTEAFF	TGCGCCAGCAGAACGACAGGGTCCAACACTGAAGCTTTCTTT	TRBV4-1	.	TRBJ1-1	TRBD1
CASSDGQGIRNQPQHF	TGTGCCAGCAGCGACGGACAGGGGATTCGCAATCAGCCCCAGCATTTT	TRBV7-8	.	TRBJ1-5	TRBD1
CASSGGFGSPLHF	TGTGCCAGCAGTGGCGGGTTTGGTTCACCCCTCCACTTT	TRBV6-4	.	TRBJ1-6	.
CASRDYRTNSPLHF	TGTGCCAGCAGGGATTACAGGACAAATTCACCCCTCCACTTT	TRBV2	.	TRBJ1-6	.
CASSIETIYGYTF	TGTGCCAGTAGTATCGAGACAATCTATGGCTACACCTTC	TRBV19	.	TRBJ1-2	.
CAIATDSNQPQHF	TGTGCCATCGCAACAGATAGCAATCAGCCCCAGCATTTT	TRBV10-3	.	TRBJ1-5	.
CASSLEGVEPQHF	TGCGCCAGCAGCTTGGAGGGGGTTGAGCCCCAGCATTTT	TRBV5-1	.	TRBJ1-5	.
CASSPGESPFNEQFF	TGTGCCAGCAGCCCAGGGGAATCCCCATTCAATGAGCAGTTCTTC	TRBV11-2	.	TRBJ2-1	.
CASSPRLTGELFF	TGTGCCAGCAGCCCTCGGTTGACCGGGGAGCTGTTTTTT	TRBV11-2	.	TRBJ2-2	.
CASSLRTSGQETQYF	TGCGCCAGCAGCCTTCGGACTAGCGGACAAGAGACCCAGTACTTC	TRBV5-1	.	TRBJ2-5	TRBD2
CASSFAKASGGETQYF	TGTGCCAGCAGCTTCGCGAAGGCTAGCGGGGGGGAGACCCAGTACTTC	TRBV7-9	few	TRBJ2-5	TRBD2
CASRTGVANTGELFF	TGTGCCAGCCGCACAGGGGTGGCGAACACCGGGGAGCTGTTTTTT	TRBV3-1/TRBV3-2	.	TRBJ2-2	TRBD1
CAWSKSFTGGAFF	TGTGCCTGGAGCAAATCCTTCACAGGGGGTGCTTTCTTT	TRBV30	few	TRBJ1-1	TRBD1
CSVVPGTAIYEQYF	TGCAGCGTCGTACCTGGGACAGCCATCTACGAGCAGTACTTC	TRBV29-1	.	TRBJ2-7	TRBD1
CASSKAGGLKTQYF	TGCGCCAGCAGCAAAGCGGGGGGATTAAAGACCCAGTACTTC	TRBV5-1	.	TRBJ2-5	TRBD2